One sample yielded the 14 T cell receptor beta chains listed below, sequenced in a study of cytomegalovirus exposure and HLA in healthy donors. The primer mix had 60 Vbeta and 13 Jbeta primers. Only in-frame clones appear in the TCRdb table, and some are missing; sequencing was by immunoSEQ multiplex PCR. The sample shows hundreds of thousands of clones, over 80% of them seen only once. Specimen: PBMCs. Receptors originate from a boy younger than 10 in good health and CMV-seronegative.

The CDR3 sequence: CASSPRMALGNTEAFF. In DNA form, the CDR3 reads TGTGCCAGCTCACCTCGGATGGCCCTAGGGAACACTGAAGCTTTCTTT. The chain is built from TRBV18 and TRBJ1-1; D uncertain. The V end lost 3 bases, the J end lost 1 base, and 15 bases lay between the germline ends. The CDR3 runs to 16 residues. CDR1 KGHSH and CDR2 LQKENI come from the germline V gene. Full variable domain (outside the CDR3, taken from reference TRBV18 and TRBJ1-1): NAGVMQNPRHLVRRRGQEARLRCSPMKGHSHVYWYRQLPEEGLKFMVYLQKENIIDESGMPKERFSAEFPKEGPSILRIQQVVRGDSAAYFCASSPRMALGNTEAFFGQGTRLTVV.

The chain joins TRBV30 to TRBJ2-3; weak D call: TRBD2 (6 bases). Trimming left V 8 bases short and J 6 bases short, with 18 bases between. The CDR3 consists of 13 residues. The germline V gene encodes CDR1 GTSNPN and CDR2 SVGIG (reference sequence). This CDR3 reads CAGNGGIGDTQYF. The CDR3 nucleotides are TGTGCCGGCAATGGGGGGATAGGGGATACGCAGTATTTT. Full variable domain (outside the CDR3, taken from reference TRBV30 and TRBJ2-3): SQTIHQWPATLVQPVGSPLSLECTVEGTSNPNLYWYRQAAGRGLQLLFYSVGIGQISSEVPQNLSASRPQDRQFILSSKKLLLSDSGFYLCAGNGGIGDTQYFGPGTRLTVL.

The chain combines TRBV7-8 with TRBJ1-2, with a tentative D call TRBD1 (5 bases). The CDR3 consists of 12 residues. Trimming pared 5 bases from V and 6 bases from J, leaving 10 bases between. Germline V gene lookup returns CDR1 SGHVS and CDR2 FQNEAQ. CDR3 region: CASSPKGDGYTF. In DNA form, the CDR3 reads TGTGCCAGCAGCCCAAAAGGGGATGGCTACACCTTC. The whole variable domain, filled in from reference TRBV7-8 and TRBJ1-2, reads GAGVSQSPRYKVAKRGQDVALRCDPISGHVSLFWYQQALGQGPEFLTYFQNEAQLDKSGLPSDRFFAERPEGSVSTLKIQRTQQEDSAVYLCASSPKGDGYTFGSGTRLTVV.

The rearrangement uses TRBV7-6 and TRBJ2-7; TRBD1 matches at 10 bases. Per the germline V gene, CDR1 is SGHVS and CDR2 is FNYEAQ. This CDR3 contains 14 residues. With 5 bases clipped from V and 4 bases from J, the junction kept 5 bases outside the gene matches. The DNA of the CDR3 is TGTGCCAGCAGCCCGGGACAGGGGATGTACGAGCAGTACTTC. Its translation: CASSPGQGMYEQYF.

The chain combines TRBV5-6 with TRBJ1-2; no clear D gene. Looked up from germline, CDR1 is SGHDT and CDR2 is YYEEEE. The CDR3 runs to 12 residues. With 1 base removed from V and 7 bases from J, the gap between germline ends came to 8 bases. The CDR3: CASSLYSVGYTF. The CDR3, as DNA: TGTGCCAGCAGCTTGTATAGTGTTGGCTACACCTTC.

The chain joins TRBV4-1 to TRBJ1-2, with 10 bases aligning to TRBD1. V lost 0 bases to trimming and J lost 3 bases; unmatched junction nucleotides: 10. Germline-derived CDR1 and CDR2 are MGHRA and YSYEKL. CDR3 size: 18 residues. The CDR3: CASSQEVGTGATDYGYTF. CDR3 DNA sequence: TGCGCCAGCAGCCAAGAAGTTGGGACAGGGGCCACCGACTATGGCTACACCTTC.

This rearrangement joins TRBV7-9 to TRBJ2-1; the D gene is possibly TRBD1 (6 bases). The CDR3 loop spans 14 amino acids. The V end lost 5 bases, the J end lost 6 bases, and 14 bases lay between the germline ends. CDR1 SEHNR and CDR2 FQNEAQ come from the germline V gene (reference sequence). CDR3 in DNA: TGTGCCAGCAGCGCCTCAGGGGAAGGCAATGAGCAGTTCTTC. Amino acids: CASSASGEGNEQFF.

The chain uses TRBV7-2 and TRBJ2-1; 7 nucleotides align to TRBD2. The CDR3 runs to 15 residues. V was pared by 5 bases and J by 3 bases, with 7 bases of the junction left unmatched. Germline V gene data show CDR1 as SGHTA and CDR2 as FQGNSA. The CDR3 loop is CASSRDGRYYNEQFF. The CDR3 region has the DNA TGTGCCAGCAGCCGCGACGGGAGGTACTACAATGAGCAGTTCTTC.

The J gene is TRBJ1-5, the V gene TRBV7-2; D is perhaps TRBD1 (6 bases). This CDR3 region has 16 residues. V was cut by 1 base and J by 3 bases, with 13 bases left in between. CDR1 and CDR2 (germline): SGHTA, FQGNSA. In DNA form, the CDR3 reads TGTGCCAGCAGCTTAGGACAAGGGGGGGTCAATCAGCCCCAGCATTTT. Encoded protein: CASSLGQGGVNQPQHF.

CDR3 DNA sequence: TGTGCTAGTGGTGGATTTACAGGGGGCGAAGGGGAAAAACTGTTTTTT. Encoded protein: CASGGFTGGEGEKLFF. V and J are TRBV12-5 and TRBJ1-4, with TRBD1 identical over 9 bases. J gave up 8 bases and V 5 bases, and 12 bases lay outside the gene matches. This CDR3 has 16 residues. Germline V gives CDR1 LGHNT, CDR2 FRNRAP.

This clone showed up just once. No DNA is shown, since the ends of the CDR3 on it are uncertain; the CDR3 is the one TCRdb lists. The rearrangement links TRBV27 to TRBJ2-7; the DNA was not compared with TRBD2, the D call given in the table. The length of the CDR3 is 11 amino acids, counting both ends. The germline CDR1 and CDR2 sequences are MNHEY and SMNVEV (reference sequence). The CDR3 spells CASSSSGEQYF.

This chain joins TRBV29-1 and TRBJ2-7; weak D call: TRBD1 (5 bases). Germline lookup yields CDR1 SQVTM and CDR2 ANQGSEA. V was clipped by 4 bases and J by 0 bases, with 7 bases between them. The CDR3 sequence is 12 residues long. The chain's CDR3 is CSVATASYEQYF. The CDR3 DNA reads TGCAGCGTTGCGACAGCCTCCTACGAGCAGTACTTC.

The rearrangement links TRBV27 to TRBJ2-5; tentatively, D is TRBD1 (5 bases). Germline V gene sequence: CDR1 MNHEY, CDR2 SMNVEV (reference sequence). V lost 0 bases and J 0 bases, leaving 8 bases between the germline ends. This CDR3 has 15 residues. In DNA form, the CDR3 reads TGTGCCAGCAGTTTATCTTCAGGGTACCAAGAGACCCAGTACTTC. Translated: CASSLSSGYQETQYF.

V and J are TRBV11-3 and TRBJ1-1, with a possible D match to TRBD1 (6 bases). The CDR3 is made up of 14 amino acids. Trimming removed 2 bases from V and 1 base from J, with 8 bases in between. From germline, CDR1 is SGHNT and CDR2 YENEEA. In DNA, the CDR3 is TGTGCCAGCAGCTTATCGGGACAGAACACTGAAGCTTTCTTT. Encoded protein: CASSLSGQNTEAFF.